The sample holds many counts of the clone carrying this T cell receptor (beta chain). Germline CDR1 KGHSH, CDR2 LQKENI. The CDR3 covers 15 residues. The germline V and J ends were trimmed by 3 bases and 1 base, with 9 bases remaining between them. Amplification of TCR beta CDR3 regions used RNA as the template. The TCR CDR3 was amplified in a first-round RT-PCR using the HTBI primer set. A single record per CDR3 protein comes from TCRdb applying MiXCR to the multiplex PCR reads. The sample shows 350,000 to 400,000 distinct CDR3 sequences, more than 11% of them seen only once. These data belong to a study of T cells in Graves' hyperthyroidism and ophthalmopathy.

The TCR sequence derives from a woman aged 60-70 years with Graves' hyperthyroidism. J is TRBJ1-4 and V is TRBV18; no clear D gene. The sample consisted of blood. The CDR3 DNA follows: TGTGCCAGCTCACCGCAAGAGGGAACTAATGAAAAACTGTTTTTT. Translation: CASSPQEGTNEKLFF.